The T cell receptor (beta chain) described here comes from a study of T cells in localized non-small cell lung cancer. This clone was seen more than once but under ten times. Profiling relied on immunoSEQ multiplex PCR, and the TCRdb table lists in-frame clones only, not all of them. This table has some 20,000 clones, 85% to 90% appearing once. This CDR3 spans 18 amino acids. CDR1 and CDR2 (germline): SQVTM, ANQGSEA. Trimming stripped 3 bases from V and 8 bases from J, with 31 bases between. This sample comprised PBMCs, obtained before any cancer treatment. This TCR came from a man aged 35-69 years with stage II squamous cell lung carcinoma. This chain connects TRBV29-1 to TRBJ1-2; D call uncertain. This chain's CDR3 is CSVDLPGGARITTDGYTF. Here the CDR3 DNA reads TGCAGCGTTGATCTCCCCGGCGGTGCCAGAATAACCACGGACGGCTACACCTTC.